This T cell receptor beta chain originates from a study of blood T cells in healthy people across ages. Study background: Capture by template switching was about one barcoded beta molecule per two T cells.

A J-beta primer mix and a sample-barcoded 5' primer were used in a second PCR of about 7 to 12 cycles. Via MiXCR, TCRdb re-called the 5' RACE reads, giving one row per CDR3 protein. The sample includes 270,000 or so distinct CDR3 sequences, 25% to 30% of them seen just once. As concerns this clonotype: As yet, its antigen is unknown.

The CDR3 runs to 15 residues. The ends were cut back, 1 base at V and 3 bases at J, with 10 bases in the middle. Per the germline V gene, CDR1 is PRHDT and CDR2 is FYEKMQ (reference sequence). Findings and caveats of the study: Donor CMV status was unknown, possibly confounding expanded clonotype changes. Roughly linear declines in TCR beta diversity per million T cells occurred with age.

The chain recombines TRBV13 with TRBJ2-4; no clear D gene. Material for sequencing was blood. This TCR was recovered from a woman aged 70-85 years in good health. Here the CDR3 DNA reads TGTGCCAGCAGCTTAGCGGAACAGAACAAAAACATTCAGTACTTC. Protein: CASSLAEQNKNIQYF. Complete variable domain (other parts from reference TRBV13 and TRBJ2-4): AAGVIQSPRHLIKEKRETATLKCYPIPRHDTVYWYQQGPGQDPQFLISFYEKMQSDKGSIPDRFSAQQFSDYHSELNMSSLELGDSALYFCASSLAEQNKNIQYFGAGTRLSVL.